This T cell receptor beta chain emerged from a study of blood T cells in healthy people across ages. A sample-barcoded 5' primer and a J-beta primer mix were used in a second PCR of roughly 7 to 12 cycles. Each CDR3 protein gets one entry after TCRdb re-called the 5' RACE reads with MiXCR. The sample records approximately 690,000 distinct CDR3 sequences, around 43% being singletons. On this clonotype: Antigen unknown.

Study outcomes and limitations: As naive T cell percentage varied, TCR beta diversity correlated strongly with it.

The CDR3 runs 16 residues. J lost 2 bases, V lost 4 bases, and 7 bases had no gene match. From germline, CDR1 is MNHEY and CDR2 SVGEGT. This receptor was identified in a man aged 80 or over in good health. The chain carries TRBV6-2 or TRBV6-3 and TRBJ2-5; 10 bases are a match to TRBD1. Sequenced material: blood. CDR3 DNA sequence: TGTGCCAGCAGTTCCCCCGGGACAGGGGCACAAGAGACCCAGTACTTC. Protein product: CASSSPGTGAQETQYF.